The 21 T cell receptor beta chains below were found in one sample sequenced in a study of blood T cell repertoires in COVID-19. The assay was immunoSEQ multiplex PCR, and TCRdb's table has in-frame clones only and misses some. This table has around 59,000 clones, around 80% appearing once. Sequenced: peripheral blood. The receptor set was obtained from a human donor in a cohort sampled during active COVID-19.

The V and J genes are TRBV6-5 and TRBJ1-2; 7 positions match TRBD1. The germline V gene has CDR1 MNHEY and CDR2 SVGAGI. The CDR3 length is 13 residues. V lost 5 bases and J lost 4; bases outside the gene matches: 4. The CDR3 nucleotides read TGTGCCAGCAGTCCCCGACAGGGCTATGGCTACACCTTC. This codes for CASSPRQGYGYTF.

The chain has TRBV9 and TRBJ1-1; 8 bases match TRBD1. CDR3 length: 15 amino acids. Germline V lookup: CDR1 SGDLS, CDR2 YYNGEE. V shed 4 bases, J shed 3 bases, and the junction held 8 bases outside the gene matches. The DNA for the CDR3 is TGTGCCAGCAGCAACCCAGGGGGCGCGGACACTGAAGCTTTCTTT. It translates to CASSNPGGADTEAFF.

The gene calls are TRBV24-1 and TRBJ2-5, with TRBD1 matching over 8 bases. The CDR3 sequence is 15 residues long. Germline assignment: CDR1 KGHDR and CDR2 SFDVKD. V was clipped by 4 bases and J by 1 base; unmatched bases: 4. CDR3 amino acids: CATSDRTGGQETQYF. The CDR3 DNA is TGTGCCACCAGTGACCGAACAGGGGGCCAAGAGACCCAGTACTTC.

The chain has TRBV7-2 and TRBJ2-7, with a tentative D call TRBD2 (6 bases). The V and J ends lost 5 bases and 0 bases respectively, with 11 bases between them. This CDR3 region has 14 residues. CDR1 and CDR2 from the germline V gene are SGHTA and FQGNSA. This CDR3 reads CASSLDYSSYEQYF. The CDR3 DNA sequence: TGTGCCAGCAGCCTGGACTATAGCTCCTACGAGCAGTACTTC.

The gene calls are TRBV2 and TRBJ2-2; D is unresolved. The CDR3 runs to 12 residues. Trimming cost V 6 bases and J 9 bases, with 11 bases left between them. Germline CDR1 reads SNHLY; CDR2 reads FYNNEI. CDR3 loop: CASRPTPRELFF. CDR3 sequence (DNA): TGTGCCAGCAGACCAACTCCTCGGGAGCTGTTTTTT.

V is TRBV5-4 and J is TRBJ2-5; D is possibly TRBD2 (5 bases). CDR1 is SGHNT, CDR2 YYREEE, per germline (reference sequence). The CDR3 extends over 15 amino acids. Between the trimmed V and J ends, which lost 0 bases and 1 base, there was a span of 10 bases. The DNA of the CDR3 is TGTGCCAGCAGCTTGGATCCTAGCATCCAAGAGACCCAGTACTTC. Translating it yields CASSLDPSIQETQYF.

The rearrangement joins TRBV18 to TRBJ2-7; 8 nucleotides agree with TRBD1. Trimming cost V 0 bases and J 3 bases; bases outside gene matches: 7. Germline V CDR1 and CDR2: KGHSH, LQKENI. This CDR3 contains 16 residues. CDR3 nucleotides: TGTGCCAGCTCACCACCTGGCAGGGGGCATATCTACGAGCAGTACTTC. Translated, it gives CASSPPGRGHIYEQYF.

The chain is built from TRBV10-1 and TRBJ2-3; 10 bases align to TRBD2. The CDR3 has 18 residues. Trimming cost V 0 bases and J 4 bases; bases outside gene matches: 10. Germline CDR1 reads WNHNN; CDR2 reads SYGVQD (reference sequence). CDR3 nucleotides: TGCGCCAGCAGTGAGTCGAGGCTAGCGGGAGTGGGGGCAGATACGCAGTATTTT. Amino acid sequence: CASSESRLAGVGADTQYF.

This clone came up once. This sequence joins TRBV13 and TRBJ2-7, with TRBD2 matching 16 bases. Trimming removed 4 bases from V and 6 bases from J; junction bases left unmatched: 9. The CDR3 totals 17 residues. Germline V gene sequence: CDR1 PRHDT, CDR2 FYEKMQ (reference sequence). CDR3: CASSSPGTSGRAFEQYF. The CDR3 nucleotides are TGTGCCAGCAGCTCCCCCGGGACTAGCGGGAGGGCCTTCGAGCAGTACTTC.

This clone was observed once. V usage is TRBV7-9 and J usage is TRBJ2-5; 8 bases line up with TRBD1. The trim removed 3 bases at V and 5 bases at J, leaving 11 bases unmatched. The germline V gene encodes CDR1 SEHNR and CDR2 FQNEAQ (reference sequence). The CDR3 extends over 16 amino acids. The CDR3 protein is CASSLQGAGFSETQYF. The CDR3 nucleotides are TGTGCCAGCAGCTTGCAGGGGGCGGGGTTTTCGGAGACCCAGTACTTC.

The chain links TRBV2 to TRBJ2-7, with D tentatively TRBD1 (6 bases). The length of the CDR3 is 13 residues. Looked up from germline, CDR1 is SNHLY and CDR2 is FYNNEI. The V end lost 10 bases, the J end lost 2 bases, and 15 bases lay between the germline ends. The CDR3 sequence is CATSRQATYEQYF. The DNA for the CDR3 is TGTGCCACCTCAAGACAGGCGACCTACGAGCAGTACTTC.

This clone was counted a single time. This sequence joins TRBV6-6 and TRBJ2-1; D possibly corresponds to TRBD1 (6 bases). This CDR3 is 15 amino acids long. CDR1 and CDR2 from the germline V gene are MNHNY and SVGAGI (reference sequence). Trimming left V 6 bases short and J 0 bases short, with 12 bases between. The CDR3 loop reads CASSTGLSSYNEQFF. The CDR3, as DNA: TGTGCCAGCAGCACAGGGCTGAGCTCCTACAATGAGCAGTTCTTC.

The J gene is TRBJ1-1, the V gene TRBV10-2; D call uncertain. The CDR3 spans 12 residues. The germline V and J ends were trimmed by 1 base and 7 bases, with 7 bases remaining between them. Germline CDR1 is WSHSY and CDR2 is SAAADI. Written as DNA, the CDR3 is TGCGCCAGCAGTGAGTTGGGCTTTGAAGCTTTCTTT. It encodes CASSELGFEAFF.

The CDR3 DNA is TGTGCCAGCAGGGGACAGGGCGCCCATGAGCAGTTCTTC. It specifies CASRGQGAHEQFF. The J gene is TRBJ2-1, the V gene TRBV6-6, with TRBD1 matching 9 bases. Per germline, CDR1 MNHNY and CDR2 SVGAGI (reference sequence). The CDR3 length is 13 residues. J was trimmed by 8 bases and V by 6 bases; bases with no gene match: 5.

This clone was detected a few times. The CDR3 spells CASSDRGQSQPQHF. CDR3 sequence (DNA): TGTGCCAGCAGTGACAGGGGGCAGAGTCAGCCCCAGCATTTT. The chain joins TRBV6-1 to TRBJ1-5; 8 bases agree with TRBD1. The CDR3 is made up of 14 amino acids. The J segment lost 6 bases and the V segment lost 3 bases, leaving 4 bases of the junction unmatched. The V gene's germline CDR1 is MNHNS and CDR2 SASEGT.

The rearrangement uses TRBV24-1 and TRBJ2-3, with D possibly TRBD1 on 5 matching bases. Trimming pared 1 base from V and 0 bases from J, leaving 13 bases between. This CDR3 contains 17 residues. Germline CDR1 is KGHDR and CDR2 is SFDVKD. The chain's CDR3 is CATSDFPGSRSTDTQYF. In DNA form, the CDR3 reads TGTGCCACCAGTGATTTCCCAGGGTCCCGAAGCACAGATACGCAGTATTTT.

The chain couples TRBV7-2 to TRBJ2-7, with 12 bases lining up with TRBD2. The germline gives CDR1 SGHTA, CDR2 FQGNSA. There are 17 residues in the CDR3. The trim removed 5 bases at V and 1 base at J, leaving 9 bases unmatched. The CDR3 DNA reads TGTGCCAGCAGCGCCCTCCTAACTAGCGGGAGGTCCTACGAGCAGTACTTC. It codes for CASSALLTSGRSYEQYF.

The gene calls are TRBV28 and TRBJ1-1, with D perhaps TRBD1 (5 bases). CDR3 length: 15 amino acids. Germline loops: CDR1 MDHEN, CDR2 SYDVKM. The V end was cut by 7 bases, the J end by 1 base, with 16 bases between. As DNA, the CDR3 is TGTGCCAGCAAACGGGGTTCCGGGGGGAACACTGAAGCTTTCTTT. This codes for CASKRGSGGNTEAFF.

The J gene is TRBJ2-1, the V gene TRBV5-4; no clear D. This CDR3 spans 15 amino acids. The germline V gene encodes CDR1 SGHNT and CDR2 YYREEE (reference sequence). The V end was cut by 4 bases, the J end by 9 bases, with 20 bases between. The CDR3 reads CASSENRGYPFEQFF. The CDR3 bases are TGTGCCAGCAGCGAAAACCGCGGCTACCCCTTTGAGCAGTTCTTC.

The V call is TRBV6-5, the J call TRBJ1-5, with a possible D match to TRBD1 (5 bases). Germline V gene sequence: CDR1 MNHEY, CDR2 SVGAGI. The V end was cut by 7 bases, the J end by 6 bases, with 13 bases between. The CDR3 extends over 13 amino acids. The CDR3 nucleotides read TGTGCCAGCATGGAACGGGGGTTTCAGCCCCAGCATTTT. Amino acids: CASMERGFQPQHF.

V is TRBV19 and J is TRBJ1-5, with 7 nucleotides matching TRBD1. V gave up 7 bases and J gave up 4 bases; unmatched junction bases: 7. Germline V gene data show CDR1 as LNHDA and CDR2 as SQIVND (reference sequence). The length of the CDR3 is 14 residues. The CDR3 nucleotides are TGTGCCAGTAAGGGCAGGGACAGAAATCAGCCCCAGCATTTT. Translation gives CASKGRDRNQPQHF. Supplemented by reference TRBV19 and TRBJ1-5, the full variable domain reads DGGITQSPKYLFRKEGQNVTLSCEQNLNHDAMYWYRQDPGQGLRLIYYSQIVNDFQKGDIAEGYSVSREKKESFPLTVTSAQKNPTAFYLCASKGRDRNQPQHFGDGTRLSIL.